The T cell receptor (beta chain) described here comes from a study of blood T cell repertoires in COVID-19. Study context: Samples representing acute and convalescent COVID-19 were sourced from the United States, Italy and Spain. Sample material is recorded as cDNA or gDNA derived from T cells, B-cell-depleted T cells, or PBMCs.

The authors' processing: Estimation of nucleated cell counts was performed using reference gene primer amplification. Sequencing used immunoSEQ multiplex PCR; TCRdb keeps in-frame clones, though not all of them. V and J calls and clone size follow that table, whereas D and trimming were derived from the DNA. Among some 43,000 clones listed, 81% were seen once. CDR3 size: 15 residues. Germline-derived CDR1 and CDR2 are SGHNT and YYREEE (reference sequence). The V end lost 3 bases, the J end lost 0 bases, and 9 bases lay between the germline ends. The sample consisted of peripheral blood. This rearrangement joins TRBV5-4 to TRBJ1-4; D is uncertain. The sequence was obtained from a man in his forties with active or convalescent COVID-19. CDR3 residues: CASSSHTPTNEKLFF. The CDR3 region has the DNA TGTGCCAGCAGCTCCCACACCCCAACTAATGAAAAACTGTTTTTT.